The clone carrying this T cell receptor (beta chain) was picked up many times. This record comes from a study of T cells in Graves' hyperthyroidism and ophthalmopathy. Study details: Before treatment of any kind, peripheral blood was taken at initial diagnosis.

V lost 6 bases, J lost 6 bases, and 6 bases lay in between. The CDR3 totals 11 residues. Germline V CDR1 and CDR2: MDHEN, SYDVKM. Patients were aged 18 to 65, had disease duration under 2 months, and had newly diagnosed hyperthyroidism. The diagnostic basis comprised clinical symptoms, serum thyroxine and TRAb, thyroid ultrasound and orbital computed tomography. TCR beta CDR3 regions were amplified from RNA transcripts. The TCR CDR3 first-round RT-PCR relied on the HTBI primer set. Each CDR3 protein gets one entry after TCRdb re-called the multiplex PCR reads with MiXCR. There are 250,000 to 300,000 distinct CDR3 sequences in the sample; about 14% occur only once, and roughly 14% lies in the top ten.

Source material: blood. The chain combines TRBV28 with TRBJ2-1, with D unresolved. The clonotype comes from a woman in her thirties or forties with Graves' hyperthyroidism that later progressed to Graves' ophthalmopathy. CDR3 protein: CASSISNEQFF. The CDR3 nucleotides read TGTGCCAGCAGCATCAGCAATGAGCAGTTCTTC.